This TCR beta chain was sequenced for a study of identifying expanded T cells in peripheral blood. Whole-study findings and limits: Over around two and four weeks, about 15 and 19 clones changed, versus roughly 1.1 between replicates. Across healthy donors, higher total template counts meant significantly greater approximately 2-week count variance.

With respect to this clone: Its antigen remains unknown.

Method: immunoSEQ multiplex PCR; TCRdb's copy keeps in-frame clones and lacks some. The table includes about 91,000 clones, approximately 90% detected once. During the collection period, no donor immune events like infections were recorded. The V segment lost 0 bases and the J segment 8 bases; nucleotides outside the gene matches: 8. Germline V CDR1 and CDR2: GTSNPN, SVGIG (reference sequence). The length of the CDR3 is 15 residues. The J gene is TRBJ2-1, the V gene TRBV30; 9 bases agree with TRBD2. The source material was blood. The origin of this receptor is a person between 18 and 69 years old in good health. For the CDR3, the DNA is TGTGCCTGGAGTGTACGTAGCGGGAGTGGGGATGAGCAGTTCTTC. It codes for CAWSVRSGSGDEQFF.